Listed below are T cell receptor beta chains from one sample, sequenced in a study of a mutant IDH1 vaccine in newly diagnosed glioma. The antigens for these receptors are not known. The data were produced by immunoSEQ multiplex PCR, yet TCRdb's version contains in-frame clones alone and is incomplete. The sample has approximately 60,000 clones; about 89% are singletons. Sequences were derived from PBMCs, sampled from a glioma patient whose treatment included an IDH1 peptide vaccine. Receptors were obtained from a man aged 40-49 years with glioma. CDR3s include the opening cysteine and the closing phenylalanine or tryptophan. D genes are given only for firm matches. Only some rows state a clone size, as once, few, many or a class for expanded clones.

clone size	V gene	D gene	J gene	CDR3 protein	CDR3 DNA
-	TRBV15	-	TRBJ1-2	CATSRDIAGSDGYTF	TGTGCCACCAGCAGAGATATTGCAGGGTCGGATGGCTACACCTTC
-	TRBV5-4	TRBD1	TRBJ2-7	CASSLGQGASGEQYF	TGTGCCAGCAGCTTGGGACAGGGGGCGTCGGGCGAGCAGTACTTC
-	TRBV29-1	-	TRBJ1-5	CSVGLGGRGQPQHF	TGCAGCGTGGGCTTGGGGGGGCGAGGTCAGCCCCAGCATTTT
-	TRBV6-5	TRBD1	TRBJ2-7	CASSPGTVYEQYF	TGTGCCAGCAGCCCCGGGACAGTCTACGAGCAGTACTTC
-	TRBV7-8	-	TRBJ1-1	CASSLVQNTEAFF	TGTGCCAGCAGCTTAGTGCAGAACACTGAAGCTTTCTTT
-	TRBV7-9	TRBD1	TRBJ1-3	CASSPGTGGVGGNTIYF	TGTGCCAGCAGCCCCGGGACAGGGGGCGTGGGTGGAAACACCATATATTTT
-	TRBV14	-	TRBJ2-2	CASSFFSSRTGELFF	TGTGCCAGCAGCTTTTTCTCGAGTCGCACCGGGGAGCTGTTTTTT
-	TRBV2	TRBD1	TRBJ1-5	CASRDAAGTGSQPQHF	TGTGCCAGCAGGGACGCCGCCGGGACAGGGTCTCAGCCCCAGCATTTT
-	TRBV19	-	TRBJ1-4	CASSLSQVGEKLFF	TGTGCCAGTAGTCTATCTCAGGTCGGGGAAAAACTGTTTTTT
-	TRBV7-9	-	TRBJ1-2	CASSLGFYGYTF	TGTGCCAGCAGCTTAGGTTTTTACGGCTACACCTTC
-	TRBV6-1	-	TRBJ2-7	CASSARSGVPYEQYF	TGTGCCAGCAGTGCCCGCTCAGGGGTTCCCTACGAGCAGTACTTC
-	TRBV5-1	-	TRBJ2-5	CASSLGALQQRETQYF	TGCGCCAGCAGCTTGGGGGCGCTTCAGCAGCGGGAGACCCAGTACTTC
-	TRBV7-2	TRBD1	TRBJ2-5	CASSGQGGGYQETQYF	TGTGCCAGCAGCGGACAGGGAGGCGGGTACCAAGAGACCCAGTACTTC
-	TRBV2	-	TRBJ2-1	CASSVGRDNEQFF	TGTGCCAGCAGTGTTGGCAGGGACAATGAGCAGTTCTTC
-	TRBV27	-	TRBJ2-7	CASSTKLSREQYF	TGTGCCAGCAGTACCAAGTTGTCGCGCGAGCAGTACTTC
-	TRBV6-5	-	TRBJ1-1	CASSYSGSLNTEAFF	TGTGCCAGCAGTTACTCGGGCAGTTTGAACACTGAAGCTTTCTTT
-	TRBV10-3	TRBD1	TRBJ2-3	CAISGGQGTDTQYF	TGTGCCATCAGTGGCGGACAGGGCACAGATACGCAGTATTTT
-	TRBV5-6	-	TRBJ2-5	CASSLGQVPETQYF	TGTGCCAGCAGCTTGGGACAGGTCCCTGAGACCCAGTACTTC
few	TRBV5-1	-	TRBJ2-3	CASSLAGGGTDTQYF	TGCGCCAGCAGCTTGGCCGGAGGAGGGACAGATACGCAGTATTTT
once	TRBV19	TRBD1	TRBJ1-4	CASSPGQPNEKLFF	TGTGCCAGTAGCCCGGGACAGCCTAATGAAAAACTGTTTTTT
once	TRBV27	TRBD1	TRBJ2-3	CASSNQGDSTQYF	TGTGCCAGCAGTAACCAGGGGGATAGTACGCAGTATTTT
-	TRBV9	-	TRBJ2-7	CASSPDSLSYEQYF	TGTGCCAGCAGCCCGGACTCGCTCTCCTACGAGCAGTACTTC
-	TRBV18	-	TRBJ2-3	CASSPGRSTDTQYF	TGTGCCAGCTCACCAGGCAGGTCCACAGATACGCAGTATTTT
-	TRBV6-1	-	TRBJ2-1	CASRAGTSSYNEQFF	TGTGCCAGCAGGGCGGGGACGAGCTCCTACAATGAGCAGTTCTTC
few	TRBV6-5	-	TRBJ2-2	CASSYLQGRTTGELFF	TGTGCCAGCAGTTACTTACAGGGTAGGACCACCGGGGAGCTGTTTTTT
-	TRBV27	-	TRBJ2-3	CASSFEGDTQYF	TGTGCCAGCAGTTTTGAGGGAGATACGCAGTATTTT
-	TRBV4-2	TRBD1	TRBJ2-7	CASSRGLGQANYEQYF	TGTGCCAGCAGCCGAGGTTTGGGACAGGCGAACTACGAGCAGTACTTC
-	TRBV27	-	TRBJ1-2	CASSIGTAYGYTF	TGTGCCAGCAGTATCGGGACGGCCTATGGCTACACCTTC
-	TRBV29-1	TRBD1	TRBJ2-3	CSVGIVQGAGADTQYF	TGCAGCGTTGGGATCGTACAGGGGGCAGGCGCAGATACGCAGTATTTT
-	TRBV27	TRBD2	TRBJ2-3	CASRLAGGDTQYF	TGTGCCAGCAGATTAGCGGGAGGGGATACGCAGTATTTT
-	TRBV30	-	TRBJ1-1	CAWSVCRGPNTEAFF	TGTGCCTGGAGTGTCTGTCGGGGACCGAACACTGAAGCTTTCTTT
-	TRBV12-5	-	TRBJ2-7	CASGQQPTPGTYGYEQYF	TGTGCTAGTGGTCAACAACCCACGCCGGGGACGTATGGCTACGAGCAGTACTTC
-	TRBV4-1	TRBD2	TRBJ2-7	CASSQEPSGTYEQYF	TGCGCCAGCAGCCAAGAACCTAGCGGGACCTACGAGCAGTACTTC
few	TRBV14	-	TRBJ1-5	CASSQGPNQPQHF	TGTGCCAGCAGCCAAGGGCCCAATCAGCCCCAGCATTTT
-	TRBV18	TRBD2	TRBJ2-2	CASSPAGDTGELFF	TGTGCCAGCTCACCCGCGGGGGACACCGGGGAGCTGTTTTTT
-	TRBV5-1	-	TRBJ2-3	CASSLEGHGSTDTQYF	TGCGCCAGCAGCTTGGAAGGTCATGGGTCCACAGATACGCAGTATTTT
-	TRBV5-6	-	TRBJ1-1	CASSFRDTGAFF	TGTGCCAGCAGCTTCCGGGACACAGGAGCTTTCTTT
once	TRBV6-5	TRBD2	TRBJ2-1	CATLLAGGYNEQFF	TGTGCCACCTTACTAGCGGGAGGGTACAATGAGCAGTTCTTC
-	TRBV18	-	TRBJ1-5	CASSPGSGGNSNQPQHF	TGTGCCAGCTCACCAGGTTCGGGGGGGAATAGCAATCAGCCCCAGCATTTT
-	TRBV29-1	TRBD2	TRBJ2-2	CSVEEGLAGNTGELFF	TGCAGCGTTGAAGAAGGGCTAGCGGGGAACACCGGGGAGCTGTTTTTT
-	TRBV7-7	-	TRBJ2-5	CASSPGHQRETQYF	TGTGCTAGCAGCCCGGGACATCAAAGAGAGACCCAGTACTTC
once	TRBV19	TRBD2	TRBJ2-5	CASSRGIASAGETQYF	TGTGCCAGTAGTAGGGGAATCGCATCAGCGGGGGAGACCCAGTACTTC
-	TRBV4-1	TRBD2	TRBJ2-3	CASSQGLAGFTDTQYF	TGCGCCAGCAGCCAAGGACTAGCGGGGTTCACAGATACGCAGTATTTT
once	TRBV18	TRBD2	TRBJ2-7	CASSPSGGLYEQYF	TGTGCCAGCTCACCTAGCGGGGGTCTCTACGAGCAGTACTTC
-	TRBV10-1	-	TRBJ2-2	CASAVSNTGELFF	TGCGCCAGCGCCGTCTCGAACACCGGGGAGCTGTTTTTT
-	TRBV7-9	-	TRBJ2-7	CASSYPRSGGPYEQYF	TGTGCCAGCAGCTACCCACGGTCGGGCGGCCCCTACGAGCAGTACTTC
-	TRBV7-3	TRBD1	TRBJ2-2	CASSSWTGEGTGELFF	TGTGCCAGCAGCTCTTGGACAGGGGAGGGCACCGGGGAGCTGTTTTTT
-	TRBV10-2	TRBD1	TRBJ1-2	CASSEPGTGSGYTF	TGCGCCAGCAGTGAGCCTGGGACAGGTTCCGGCTACACCTTC